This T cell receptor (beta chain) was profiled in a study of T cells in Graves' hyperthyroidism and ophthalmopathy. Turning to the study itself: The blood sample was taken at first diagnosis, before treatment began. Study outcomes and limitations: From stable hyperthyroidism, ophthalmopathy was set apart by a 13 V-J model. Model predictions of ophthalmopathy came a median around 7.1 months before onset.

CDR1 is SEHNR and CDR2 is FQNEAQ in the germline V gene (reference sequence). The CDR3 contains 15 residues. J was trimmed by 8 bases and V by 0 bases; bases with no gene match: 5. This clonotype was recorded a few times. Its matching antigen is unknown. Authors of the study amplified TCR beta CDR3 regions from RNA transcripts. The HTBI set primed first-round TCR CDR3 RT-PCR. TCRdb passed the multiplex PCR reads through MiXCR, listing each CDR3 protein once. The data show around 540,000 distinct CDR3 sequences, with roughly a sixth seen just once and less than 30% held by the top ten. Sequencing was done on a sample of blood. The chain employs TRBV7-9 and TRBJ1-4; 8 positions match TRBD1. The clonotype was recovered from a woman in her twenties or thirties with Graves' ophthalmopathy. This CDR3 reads CASSLADREDEKLFF. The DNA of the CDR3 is TGTGCCAGCAGCTTAGCGGACAGGGAGGACGAAAAACTGTTTTTT.